The 14 T cell receptor beta chains listed next were all sequenced from one sample in a study of control samples from healthy donors and cancer patients. Data came from immunoSEQ multiplex PCR; TCRdb stores just in-frame clones and leaves some out. The sample yields roughly 73,000 clones, approximately 92% seen once. Material: blood. Receptor source: an older woman in good health.

The chain joins TRBV27 to TRBJ2-2; unclear D gene. The CDR3 has 12 residues. Germline CDR1 MNHEY, CDR2 SMNVEV (reference sequence). Trimming took off 1 base at V and 5 bases at J, with 2 bases between the two ends. The CDR3 loop is CASSLLTGELFF. The CDR3 DNA sequence: TGTGCCAGCAGTTTATTGACCGGGGAGCTGTTTTTT.

This rearrangement joins TRBV19 to TRBJ2-4; 10 bases line up with TRBD2. Germline V lookup: CDR1 LNHDA, CDR2 SQIVND (reference sequence). V was clipped by 7 bases and J by 6 bases; unmatched bases: 3. The CDR3 covers 13 residues. DNA of the CDR3: TGTGCCAGTATGGGGACTAGCGCAAACATTCAGTACTTC. As protein: CASMGTSANIQYF.

V usage is TRBV24-1 and J usage is TRBJ1-4; 7 bases align to TRBD1. The CDR3 has 15 residues. Germline V gene data show CDR1 as KGHDR and CDR2 as SFDVKD. V trimming: 2 bases; J trimming: 3 bases; junction bases outside the gene matches: 2. The CDR3 DNA follows: TGTGCCACCAGTGATTCCGGGACAGCTAATGAAAAACTGTTTTTT. Its translation is CATSDSGTANEKLFF.

This sequence joins TRBV12-3 or TRBV12-4 and TRBJ2-5; tentative D call: TRBD1 (5 bases). V was clipped by 5 bases and J by 5 bases, with 9 bases between them. The CDR3 has 12 amino acids. This chain's CDR3 is CASSPGFETQYF. The CDR3 DNA reads TGTGCCAGCAGTCCAGGGTTCGAGACCCAGTACTTC.

The chain links TRBV5-1 to TRBJ1-1; tentatively, D is TRBD1 (5 bases). The CDR3 spans 16 residues. Germline CDR1 SGHRS, CDR2 YFSETQ. Trimming pared 3 bases from V and 1 base from J, leaving 16 bases between. This chain's CDR3 is CASSYEGRMGNTEAFF. The CDR3 nucleotides are TGCGCCAGCAGCTATGAGGGGCGGATGGGGAACACTGAAGCTTTCTTT.

The gene calls are TRBV6-6 and TRBJ1-1; maybe TRBD1 (6 bases). CDR3 length: 13 residues. Germline CDR1 and CDR2: MNHNY and SVGAGI (reference sequence). The germline V and J ends were trimmed by 10 bases and 1 base, with 13 bases remaining between them. CDR3 nucleotide sequence: TGTGCCATTACACAGGGATCGAACACTGAAGCTTTCTTT. This codes for CAITQGSNTEAFF.

V and J are TRBV30 and TRBJ2-1, with TRBD1 as a possible D gene (6 bases). V was shortened by 5 bases and J by 6 bases, with 17 bases between the two germline ends. This CDR3 comprises 14 residues. In germline, CDR1 is GTSNPN, CDR2 SVGIG (reference sequence). The CDR3 spells CAWGDITEINEQFF. The DNA of the CDR3 is TGTGCCTGGGGGGACATTACCGAAATCAATGAGCAGTTCTTC.

The J gene is TRBJ2-2, the V gene TRBV12-1. TRBV12-1 has pseudogene status. This CDR3 is built from 16 residues. CDR3 in amino acids: CASRNGGSSSTGELFF. DNA for the CDR3: TGTGCCAGCAGAAATGGGGGTAGTTCAAGCACCGGGGAGCTGTTTTTT.

The gene calls are TRBV6-5 and TRBJ1-1; D call uncertain. Germline lookup yields CDR1 MNHEY and CDR2 SVGAGI. Between the trimmed V and J ends, which lost 0 bases and 1 base, there was a span of 9 bases. The CDR3 totals 15 residues. In DNA, the CDR3 is TGTGCCAGCAGTTACTCAGGGCTCAGGAACACTGAAGCTTTCTTT. Translation gives CASSYSGLRNTEAFF.

This chain connects TRBV7-3 to TRBJ2-3, with TRBD2 matching 14 bases. V shed 4 bases, J shed 6 bases, and the junction held 6 bases outside the gene matches. This CDR3 is built from 16 residues. CDR1 SGHTA and CDR2 FQGTGA come from the germline V gene. DNA for the CDR3: TGTGCCAGCAGCTATCAGGGACTAGCGGGAGCGGATACGCAGTATTTT. Amino acid sequence: CASSYQGLAGADTQYF.

This clone has a handful of counts. V gene TRBV5-4 combines with J gene TRBJ1-2; TRBD1 aligns across 7 bases. The trim removed 5 bases at V and 9 bases at J, leaving 10 bases unmatched. The germline V gene encodes CDR1 SGHNT and CDR2 YYREEE (reference sequence). The CDR3 contains 13 residues. The CDR3 is CASRTPTGRSYTF. The CDR3 DNA follows: TGTGCCAGCAGGACCCCGACAGGGAGAAGCTACACCTTC.

The gene calls are TRBV18 and TRBJ1-3, with 10 bases identical to TRBD1. This CDR3 is built from 17 residues. Germline values: CDR1 KGHSH, CDR2 LQKENI. After removal of 6 bases from V and 1 base from J, the junction contained 9 bases not matched to a gene. CDR3 bases: TGTGCCAGCTCGCCCTCCACGGGACAGGGGTCTGGAAACACCATATATTTT. This codes for CASSPSTGQGSGNTIYF.

The genes are TRBV3-1 (or the pseudogene TRBV3-2) and TRBJ1-5; D call uncertain. Germline V CDR1 and CDR2: LGHDT, YNNKEL (reference sequence). V lost 0 bases to trimming and J lost 7 bases, with 7 bases between them. The CDR3 length is 13 residues. CDR3 in amino acids: CASSQDLRQPQHF. In DNA, the CDR3 is TGTGCCAGCAGCCAAGATCTACGGCAGCCCCAGCATTTT.

V gene TRBV6-5 combines with J gene TRBJ1-4; the D gene is possibly TRBD1 (6 bases). Germline CDR1 is MNHEY and CDR2 is SVGAGI. V dropped 0 bases and J dropped 8 bases, with 13 bases sitting between them. The CDR3 is 15 amino acids. This chain's CDR3 is CASSYSKQGGEKLFF. CDR3 sequence (DNA): TGTGCCAGCAGTTACTCGAAACAGGGCGGAGAAAAACTGTTTTTT.